The clone carrying this T cell receptor (beta chain) was seen more than once but under ten times. Its antigen is unknown. The sample originates from a study of T cell repertoires in cytomegalovirus infection. Turning to the study itself: Epitope selection comprised recently identified HLA-C-restricted CMV epitopes and well-studied HLA-B-restricted CMV epitopes. It was the public TCR beta signatures that indicated both CMV infection and matching HLA type. Study-wide results and caveats: The study found HLA-C-restricted CMV-specific TCR beta clonotypes dominating the ex vivo response. Of the TCR beta families, the public ones yielded a cumulative frequency that identified carriers of CMV plus the relevant HLA.

TCRdb ran MiXCR on the reads and lists one entry per CDR3 protein. The profile shows some 560,000 distinct CDR3 sequences, around 40% of them singletons. V dropped 5 bases and J dropped 3; count of bases not matched to a gene: 3. Germline lookup yields CDR1 MNHEY and CDR2 SVGEGT. The CDR3 is made up of 14 amino acids. The sequence was collected from a human donor in good health (CMV status not recorded). Some clones in this sample may be carry-over from other donors' samples. The material sequenced was cultured PBMCs, taken from culture after CMV antigen stimulation. The gene calls are TRBV6-2 or TRBV6-3 and TRBJ2-7, with 11 bases identical to TRBD2. This CDR3 is CASSQGTSGYEQYF. The CDR3 coding sequence is TGTGCCAGCAGTCAAGGGACTAGCGGCTACGAGCAGTACTTC.